This T cell receptor (beta chain) stems from a study of T cell responses to AZD1222 COVID-19 vaccine. Study outcomes and limitations: At study baseline, merely over 5 AZD1222 recipients were seropositive.

In regard to this clone: Its target is not known.

Germline CDR1 DFQATT, CDR2 SNEGSKA (reference sequence). CDR3 length equals 11 residues. The table came from immunoSEQ multiplex PCR; TCRdb's copy has only in-frame clones and leaves some out. The sample consists of about 120,000 clones, 80% to 90% of them appearing once. The sequence was obtained from an adult in good health. J is TRBJ1-1 and V is TRBV20-1; D unclear. The sample consisted of peripheral blood, taken on day 0 of AZD1222 vaccination. In DNA form, the CDR3 reads TGCATCGGCCTCGGGGACACTGAAGCTTTCTTT. This codes for CIGLGDTEAFF.